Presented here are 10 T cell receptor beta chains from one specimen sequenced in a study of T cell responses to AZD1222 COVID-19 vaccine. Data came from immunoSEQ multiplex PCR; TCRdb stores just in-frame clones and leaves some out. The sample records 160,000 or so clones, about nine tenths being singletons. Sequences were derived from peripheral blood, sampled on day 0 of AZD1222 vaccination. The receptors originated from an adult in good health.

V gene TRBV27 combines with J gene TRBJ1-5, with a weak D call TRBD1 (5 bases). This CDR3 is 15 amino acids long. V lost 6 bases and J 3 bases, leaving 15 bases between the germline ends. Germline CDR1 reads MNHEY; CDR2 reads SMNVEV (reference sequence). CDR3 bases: TGTGCCAGCAGCCCGGAGGCAGGGTACAATCAGCCCCAGCATTTT. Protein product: CASSPEAGYNQPQHF.

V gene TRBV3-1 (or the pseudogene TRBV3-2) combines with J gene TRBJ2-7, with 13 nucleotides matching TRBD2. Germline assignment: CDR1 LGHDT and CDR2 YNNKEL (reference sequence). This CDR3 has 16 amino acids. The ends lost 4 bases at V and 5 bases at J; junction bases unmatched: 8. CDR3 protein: CASSRTGLAGDNEQYF. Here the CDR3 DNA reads TGTGCCAGCAGCCGCACCGGACTAGCGGGGGATAACGAGCAGTACTTC.

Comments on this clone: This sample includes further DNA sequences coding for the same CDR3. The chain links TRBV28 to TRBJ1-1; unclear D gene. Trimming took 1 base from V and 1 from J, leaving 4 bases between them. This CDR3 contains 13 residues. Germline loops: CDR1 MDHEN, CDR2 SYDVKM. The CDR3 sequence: CASSLLGNTEAFF. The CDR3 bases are TGTGCCAGCAGTTTATTAGGGAACACTGAAGCTTTCTTT.

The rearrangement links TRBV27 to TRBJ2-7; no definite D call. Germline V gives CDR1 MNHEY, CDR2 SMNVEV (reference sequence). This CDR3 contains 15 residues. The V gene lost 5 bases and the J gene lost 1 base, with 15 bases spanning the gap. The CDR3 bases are TGTGCCAGCAGTCCACCGACTCGCAGATCCTACGAGCAGTACTTC. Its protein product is CASSPPTRRSYEQYF.

The CDR3 here is CASSSKPEAFF. DNA of the CDR3: TGTGCCAGCAGCTCTAAACCTGAAGCTTTCTTT. The V call is TRBV7-6, the J call TRBJ1-1; no reliable D call. Germline CDR1 reads SGHVS; CDR2 reads FNYEAQ. Trimming cost V 4 bases and J 6 bases, with 6 bases left between them. The CDR3 consists of 11 residues. Full variable domain (missing parts from reference TRBV7-6 and TRBJ1-1): GAGVSQSPRYKVTKRGQDVALRCDPISGHVSLYWYRQALGQGPEFLTYFNYEAQQDKSGLPNDRFSAERPEGSISTLTIQRTEQRDSAMYRCASSSKPEAFFGQGTRLTVV.

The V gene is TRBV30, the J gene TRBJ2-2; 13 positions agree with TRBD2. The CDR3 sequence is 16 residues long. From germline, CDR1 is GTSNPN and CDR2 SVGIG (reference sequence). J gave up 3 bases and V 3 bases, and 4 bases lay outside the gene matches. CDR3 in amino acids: CAWSLGTSGDTGELFF. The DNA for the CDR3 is TGTGCCTGGAGCCTGGGGACTAGCGGGGACACCGGGGAGCTGTTTTTT.

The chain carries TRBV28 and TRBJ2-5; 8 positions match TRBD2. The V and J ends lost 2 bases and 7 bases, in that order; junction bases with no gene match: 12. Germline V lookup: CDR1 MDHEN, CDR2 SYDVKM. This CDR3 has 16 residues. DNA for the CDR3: TGTGCCAGCAGTTTAATATTCGGGGGGGCGATGGGGACCCAGTACTTC. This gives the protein CASSLIFGGAMGTQYF.

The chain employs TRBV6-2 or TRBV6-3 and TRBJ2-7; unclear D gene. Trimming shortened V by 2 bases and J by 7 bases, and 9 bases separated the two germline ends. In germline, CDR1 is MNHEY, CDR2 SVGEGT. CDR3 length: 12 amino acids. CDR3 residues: CASSYKGPEQYF. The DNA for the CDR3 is TGTGCCAGCAGTTACAAAGGGCCAGAGCAGTACTTC.

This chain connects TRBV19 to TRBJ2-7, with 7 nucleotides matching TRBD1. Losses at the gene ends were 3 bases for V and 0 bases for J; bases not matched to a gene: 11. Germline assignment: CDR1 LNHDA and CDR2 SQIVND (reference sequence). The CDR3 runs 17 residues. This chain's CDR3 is CASSISYGGQSSYEQYF. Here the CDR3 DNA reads TGTGCCAGTAGTATTTCTTATGGGGGACAGAGCTCCTACGAGCAGTACTTC.

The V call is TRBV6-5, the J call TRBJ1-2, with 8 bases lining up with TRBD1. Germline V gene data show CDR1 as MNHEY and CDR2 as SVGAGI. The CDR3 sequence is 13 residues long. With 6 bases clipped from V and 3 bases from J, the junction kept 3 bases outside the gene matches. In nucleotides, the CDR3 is TGTGCCAGCAGCAGGGGGCTATACTATGGCTACACCTTC. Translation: CASSRGLYYGYTF.